Listed here are 27 T cell receptor beta chains from one sample, sequenced in a study of radiotherapy plus CTLA-4 blockade in lung cancer. The assay was immunoSEQ multiplex PCR, and TCRdb's table has in-frame clones only and misses some. The sample records some 87,000 clones, over 80% being singletons. The specimen was peripheral blood, collected from a patient treated with radiotherapy plus ipilimumab. These receptors all stem from a human donor with non-small cell lung cancer that progressed on radiotherapy plus ipilimumab.

This chain links TRBV27 with TRBJ2-7, with 7 bases that match TRBD1. CDR1 is MNHEY and CDR2 is SMNVEV in the germline V gene (reference sequence). Trimming took 6 bases from V and 8 from J; bases not matched to a gene: 13. The CDR3 runs to 14 residues. CDR3 amino acids: CASSLLTGQEQQYF. The CDR3 nucleotides are TGTGCCAGCAGCCTACTGACAGGACAGGAGCAGCAGTACTTC.

The rearrangement uses TRBV30 and TRBJ2-1; 9 nucleotides line up with TRBD2. J was trimmed by 4 bases and V by 4 bases; bases with no gene match: 8. Germline CDR1 and CDR2: GTSNPN and SVGIG (reference sequence). This CDR3 is 15 amino acids long. The CDR3 is CAWTPGTSLYNEQFF. Written as DNA, the CDR3 is TGTGCCTGGACTCCCGGGACTAGCCTTTACAATGAGCAGTTCTTC.

The DNA for the CDR3 is TGCAGCGTTCATGACAGCCACATGAACACTGAAGCTTTCTTT. Its protein product is CSVHDSHMNTEAFF. J is TRBJ1-1 and V is TRBV29-1; D perhaps matches TRBD1 (5 bases). Looked up from germline, CDR1 is SQVTM and CDR2 is ANQGSEA. The CDR3 length is 14 residues. V lost 5 bases and J 0 bases, leaving 13 bases between the germline ends.

CDR3 amino acids: CATSRDLWASGSYEQYF. Here the CDR3 DNA reads TGTGCCACCAGCAGAGATCTCTGGGCCAGCGGGAGCTACGAGCAGTACTTC. V and J are TRBV15 and TRBJ2-7, with 8 nucleotides matching TRBD2. With 0 bases clipped from V and 3 bases from J, the junction kept 10 bases outside the gene matches. CDR3 length: 17 residues. Germline-derived CDR1 and CDR2 are LNHNV and YYDKDF (reference sequence).

This clone was seen a single time. The chain combines TRBV7-6 with TRBJ2-5; 11 bases align to TRBD2. The germline V gene encodes CDR1 SGHVS and CDR2 FNYEAQ. There are 15 residues in the CDR3. Trimming cost V 3 bases and J 2 bases; bases outside gene matches: 2. In nucleotides, the CDR3 is TGTGCCAGCAGCTTTGTAGCGGGAGGGCAAGAGACCCAGTACTTC. This sequence encodes CASSFVAGGQETQYF.

The V call is TRBV4-1, the J call TRBJ2-3; weak D call: TRBD2 (6 bases). This CDR3 region has 16 residues. Per germline, CDR1 MGHRA and CDR2 YSYEKL. Trimming stripped 4 bases from V and 5 bases from J, with 19 bases between. As DNA, the CDR3 is TGCGCCAGCAGCCCCTACCGACTAGATTTCGGAGATACGCAGTATTTT. Amino acids: CASSPYRLDFGDTQYF.

The chain has TRBV28 and TRBJ2-1; D possibly corresponds to TRBD2 (5 bases). The CDR3 consists of 15 residues. Germline CDR1 MDHEN, CDR2 SYDVKM. The ends were cut back, 6 bases at V and 2 bases at J, with 14 bases in the middle. Here the CDR3 reads CASSLPTGAYNEQFF. CDR3 in DNA: TGTGCCAGCAGCCTCCCTACCGGGGCCTACAATGAGCAGTTCTTC.

The chain has TRBV10-3 and TRBJ1-6; D is perhaps TRBD1 (5 bases). CDR3 size: 16 residues. V lost 0 bases, J lost 7 bases, and 13 bases lay in between. The V gene's germline CDR1 is ENHRY and CDR2 SYGVKD. CDR3 coding DNA: TGTGCCATCAGTGAGTCGGGACGGAAGATAAATTCACCCCTCCACTTT. Its protein product is CAISESGRKINSPLHF.

The chain has TRBV13 and TRBJ2-2, with TRBD2 identical over 7 bases. Germline CDR1 PRHDT, CDR2 FYEKMQ (reference sequence). After removal of 5 bases from V and 8 bases from J, the junction contained 11 bases not matched to a gene. This CDR3 has 15 amino acids. CDR3 nucleotides: TGTGCCAGCAGCCCGGCGGGAGAATTTCGAGGGGAGCTGTTTTTT. Its protein product is CASSPAGEFRGELFF.

V usage is TRBV19 and J usage is TRBJ1-4, with D hard to call. CDR3 length equals 15 residues. CDR1 LNHDA and CDR2 SQIVND come from the germline V gene (reference sequence). The V and J ends lost 4 bases and 6 bases respectively, with 15 bases between them. The CDR3: CASSKTALTHEKLFF. The DNA of the CDR3 is TGTGCCAGTAGTAAAACGGCTTTGACCCATGAAAAACTGTTTTTT.

Notes on this clone: Other DNA sequences in this specimen translate into the identical CDR3. The V call is TRBV2, the J call TRBJ2-7; D is ambiguous. The CDR3 sequence is 12 residues long. Germline V gene lookup returns CDR1 SNHLY and CDR2 FYNNEI. The germline V and J ends were trimmed by 6 bases and 3 bases, with 9 bases remaining between them. The chain's CDR3 is CASSLSIYEQYF. CDR3 DNA: TGTGCCAGCAGCTTGTCAATCTACGAGCAGTACTTC.

The chain employs TRBV5-4 and TRBJ1-6, with D possibly being TRBD1 (6 bases). V dropped 0 bases and J dropped 5 bases, with 6 bases sitting between them. CDR3 length equals 14 residues. Germline V lookup: CDR1 SGHNT, CDR2 YYREEE (reference sequence). This chain's CDR3 is CASSLGTDNSPLHF. The CDR3 DNA sequence: TGTGCCAGCAGCTTGGGGACAGATAATTCACCCCTCCACTTT.

Of note for this clone: The junction shows a germline mismatch at one end, possibly a read error. The chain links TRBV6-5 to TRBJ2-3; TRBD2 matches at 7 bases. The CDR3 is made up of 14 amino acids. Germline-derived CDR1 and CDR2 are MNHEY and SVGAGI. The CDR3 here is CASRPGVAGPRAFF. For the CDR3, the DNA is TGTGCCAGCAGACCCGGCGTAGCGGGCCCAAGGGCTTTTTTT.

The gene calls are TRBV27 and TRBJ1-1; the D is unclear. V dropped 2 bases and J dropped 4 bases, with 5 bases sitting between them. Germline V lookup: CDR1 MNHEY, CDR2 SMNVEV (reference sequence). This CDR3 has 12 amino acids. The CDR3, as DNA: TGTGCCAGCAGTTTAGCTGGCACTGAAGCTTTCTTT. This gives the protein CASSLAGTEAFF.

V and J are TRBV11-3 and TRBJ2-4; possibly TRBD1 for D (5 bases). CDR1 is SGHNT, CDR2 YENEEA, per germline. The length of the CDR3 is 14 residues. Deletions cut 5 bases from V and 0 bases from J, with 8 bases between. CDR3 amino acids: CASSRQLAKNIQYF. The CDR3 nucleotides read TGTGCCAGCAGCCGACAGTTAGCCAAAAACATTCAGTACTTC.

The genes are TRBV2 and TRBJ1-3, with D possibly being TRBD1 (5 bases). Looked up from germline, CDR1 is SNHLY and CDR2 is FYNNEI. V lost 6 bases and J 3 bases, leaving 18 bases between the germline ends. CDR3 length equals 16 residues. DNA of the CDR3: TGTGCCAGCAGGTCCGGGACGAGTGTTTTTGGAAACACCATATATTTT. Its protein is CASRSGTSVFGNTIYF.

This clone was seen a handful of times. The chain uses TRBV10-3 and TRBJ1-2; D unresolved. V was pared by 3 bases and J by 8 bases, with 10 bases between. CDR1 ENHRY and CDR2 SYGVKD come from the germline V gene. The CDR3 is made up of 12 amino acids. The CDR3 region is CAISELFGGYTF. As DNA, the CDR3 is TGTGCCATCAGTGAACTTTTCGGGGGCTACACCTTC.

This clone was counted between two and nine times. The V call is TRBV5-8, the J call TRBJ2-7; 14 bases match TRBD2. The germline CDR1 and CDR2 sequences are SGHTS and YDEGEE. The CDR3 covers 16 residues. V shed 4 bases, J shed 3 bases, and the junction held 6 bases outside the gene matches. CDR3 in amino acids: CASSPGTSGGGYEQYF. In DNA, the CDR3 is TGTGCCAGCAGCCCCGGGACTAGCGGGGGCGGCTACGAGCAGTACTTC.

This chain uses TRBV7-2 with TRBJ1-1; D is uncertain. The CDR3 has 14 amino acids. V was trimmed by 0 bases and J by 4 bases, leaving 9 bases between them. From germline, CDR1 is SGHTA and CDR2 FQGNSA. The CDR3 is CASSLASTFTEAFF. The DNA for the CDR3 is TGTGCCAGCAGCTTAGCTTCTACTTTCACTGAAGCTTTCTTT.

This chain connects TRBV28 to TRBJ2-1, with D perhaps given as TRBD1 or TRBD2 (7 bases each). The CDR3 is made up of 12 amino acids. In germline, CDR1 is MDHEN, CDR2 SYDVKM. Trimming took off 5 bases at V and 12 bases at J, with 14 bases between the two ends. The CDR3 reads CASSKGGGRQFF. Written as DNA, the CDR3 is TGTGCCAGCAGTAAAGGGGGCGGGAGGCAGTTCTTC.

The CDR3 is CASSYSGGTHNEQFF. DNA of the CDR3: TGTGCCAGCAGTTACTCGGGGGGGACTCACAATGAGCAGTTCTTC. The chain has TRBV6-5 and TRBJ2-1; 7 positions agree with TRBD2. CDR3 length: 15 amino acids. Germline loops: CDR1 MNHEY, CDR2 SVGAGI. V gave up 0 bases and J gave up 5 bases; unmatched junction bases: 4.

The rearrangement joins TRBV30 to TRBJ1-5; maybe TRBD1 (5 bases). V was clipped by 5 bases and J by 0 bases, with 11 bases between them. The CDR3 consists of 14 residues. Germline CDR1 reads GTSNPN; CDR2 reads SVGIG (reference sequence). The CDR3 coding sequence is TGTGCCTGGGGGGGAGGTTATAGCAATCAGCCCCAGCATTTT. Translation gives CAWGGGYSNQPQHF.

This sequence joins TRBV5-6 and TRBJ1-2; 7 bases match TRBD1. Losses at the gene ends were 2 bases for V and 5 bases for J; bases not matched to a gene: 12. Germline lookup yields CDR1 SGHDT and CDR2 YYEEEE. The CDR3 loop spans 16 amino acids. The CDR3, as DNA: TGTGCCAGCAGCTTACCCGGGACAGAGGTCGATTATGGCTACACCTTC. Its protein is CASSLPGTEVDYGYTF.

This chain joins TRBV28 and TRBJ2-4; TRBD1 agrees at 11 bases. The length of the CDR3 is 15 residues. V was pared by 5 bases and J by 7 bases, with 7 bases of the junction left unmatched. CDR1 is MDHEN, CDR2 SYDVKM, per germline. CDR3 loop: CASSNFGQGANIQYF. The CDR3 DNA follows: TGTGCCAGCAGTAACTTCGGACAGGGGGCTAACATTCAGTACTTC.

J is TRBJ1-1 and V is TRBV9; D is perhaps TRBD1 (5 bases). Germline V gives CDR1 SGDLS, CDR2 YYNGEE. V was pared by 2 bases and J by 4 bases, with 15 bases between. The CDR3 length is 15 residues. CDR3 DNA sequence: TGTGCCAGCAGCGTCTCAGGGTCGAGCGCCACTGAAGCTTTCTTT. This encodes CASSVSGSSATEAFF.

The chain combines TRBV2 with TRBJ2-3; the D call may be TRBD1 or TRBD2 (5 bases each). The germline V and J ends were trimmed by 4 bases and 2 bases, with 10 bases remaining between them. This CDR3 has 14 residues. The germline V gene has CDR1 SNHLY and CDR2 FYNNEI. For the CDR3, the DNA is TGTGCCAGCAGTGTGGAAGGGACCACAGATACGCAGTATTTT. Protein: CASSVEGTTDTQYF.

The rearrangement uses TRBV10-3 and TRBJ1-1, with D possibly matching TRBD1 (5 bases). There are 14 residues in the CDR3. Deletions cut 0 bases from V and 3 bases from J, with 8 bases between. Germline CDR1 ENHRY, CDR2 SYGVKD. Here the CDR3 DNA reads TGTGCCATCAGTGAGTCAGGGGTGGACACTGAAGCTTTCTTT. Translating it yields CAISESGVDTEAFF.